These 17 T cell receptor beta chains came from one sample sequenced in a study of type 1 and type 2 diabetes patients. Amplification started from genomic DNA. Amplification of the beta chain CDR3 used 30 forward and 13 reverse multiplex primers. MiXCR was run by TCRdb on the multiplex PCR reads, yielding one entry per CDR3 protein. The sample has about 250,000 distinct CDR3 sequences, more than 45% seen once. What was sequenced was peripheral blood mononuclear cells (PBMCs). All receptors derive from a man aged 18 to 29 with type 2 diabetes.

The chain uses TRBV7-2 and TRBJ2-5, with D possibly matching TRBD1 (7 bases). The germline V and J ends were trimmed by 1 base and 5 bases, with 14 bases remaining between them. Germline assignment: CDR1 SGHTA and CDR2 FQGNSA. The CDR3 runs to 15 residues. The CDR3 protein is CASSLDQGDFETQYF. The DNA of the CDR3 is TGTGCCAGCAGCTTAGATCAGGGGGACTTCGAGACCCAGTACTTC. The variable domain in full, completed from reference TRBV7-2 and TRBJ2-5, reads GAGVSQSPSNKVTEKGKDVELRCDPISGHTALYWYRQSLGQGLEFLIYFQGNSAPDKSGLPSDRFSAERTGGSVSTLTIQRTQQEDSAVYLCASSLDQGDFETQYFGPGTRLLVL.

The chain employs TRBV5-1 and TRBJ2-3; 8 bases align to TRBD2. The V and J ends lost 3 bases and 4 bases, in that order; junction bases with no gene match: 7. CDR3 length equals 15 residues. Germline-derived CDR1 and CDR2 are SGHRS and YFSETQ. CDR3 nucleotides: TGCGCCAGCAGCTCAAGGGCGGGAGGCGCAGATACGCAGTATTTT. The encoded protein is CASSSRAGGADTQYF.

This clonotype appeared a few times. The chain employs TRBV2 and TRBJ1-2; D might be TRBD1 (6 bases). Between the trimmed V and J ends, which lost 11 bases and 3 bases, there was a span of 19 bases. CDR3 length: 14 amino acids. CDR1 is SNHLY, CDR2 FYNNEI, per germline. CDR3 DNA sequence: TGTGCCGGAGTACAGGGAGGTCTCGACTATGGCTACACCTTC. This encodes CAGVQGGLDYGYTF.

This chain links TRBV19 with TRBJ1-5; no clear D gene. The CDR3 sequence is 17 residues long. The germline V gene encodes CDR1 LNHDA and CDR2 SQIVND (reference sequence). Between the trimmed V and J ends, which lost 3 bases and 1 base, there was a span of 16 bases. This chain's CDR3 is CASSIGRPTGSNQPQHF. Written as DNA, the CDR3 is TGTGCCAGTAGTATCGGACGTCCGACGGGCAGCAATCAGCCCCAGCATTTT.

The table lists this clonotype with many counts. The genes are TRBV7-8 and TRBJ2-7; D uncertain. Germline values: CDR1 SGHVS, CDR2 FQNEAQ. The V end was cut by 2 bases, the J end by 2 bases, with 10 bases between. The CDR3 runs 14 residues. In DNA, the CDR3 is TGTGCCAGCAGCTTATCTCCCAGAGCCTACGAGCAGTACTTC. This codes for CASSLSPRAYEQYF.

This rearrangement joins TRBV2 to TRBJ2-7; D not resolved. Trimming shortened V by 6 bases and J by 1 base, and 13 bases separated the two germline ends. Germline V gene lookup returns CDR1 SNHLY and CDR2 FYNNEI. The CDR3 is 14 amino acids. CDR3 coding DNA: TGTGCCAGCAGCCCCCCCCACAGTTCCTACGAGCAGTACTTC. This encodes CASSPPHSSYEQYF.

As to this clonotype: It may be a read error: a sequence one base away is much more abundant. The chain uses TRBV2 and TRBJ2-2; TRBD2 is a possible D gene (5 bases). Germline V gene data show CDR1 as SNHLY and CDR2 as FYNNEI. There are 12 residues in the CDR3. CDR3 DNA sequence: TGTGCCAGCAGTGAAGTCGCCGGGGAGCCGTTTTTT. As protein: CASSEVAGEPFF. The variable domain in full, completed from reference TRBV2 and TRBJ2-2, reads EPEVTQTPSHQVTQMGQEVILRCVPISNHLYFYWYRQILGQKVEFLVSFYNNEISEKSEIFDDQFSVERPDGSNFTLKIRSTKLEDSAMYFCASSEVAGEPFFGEGSRLTVL.

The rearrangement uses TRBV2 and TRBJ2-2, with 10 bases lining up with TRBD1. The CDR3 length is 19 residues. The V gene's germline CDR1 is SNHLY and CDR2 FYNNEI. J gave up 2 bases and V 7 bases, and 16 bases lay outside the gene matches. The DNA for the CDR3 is TGTGCCAGCACCGCCGGGACAGGGGCCTACGCCACCAACACCGGGGAGCTGTTTTTT. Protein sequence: CASTAGTGAYATNTGELFF. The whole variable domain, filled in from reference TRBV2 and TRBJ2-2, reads EPEVTQTPSHQVTQMGQEVILRCVPISNHLYFYWYRQILGQKVEFLVSFYNNEISEKSEIFDDQFSVERPDGSNFTLKIRSTKLEDSAMYFCASTAGTGAYATNTGELFFGEGSRLTVL.

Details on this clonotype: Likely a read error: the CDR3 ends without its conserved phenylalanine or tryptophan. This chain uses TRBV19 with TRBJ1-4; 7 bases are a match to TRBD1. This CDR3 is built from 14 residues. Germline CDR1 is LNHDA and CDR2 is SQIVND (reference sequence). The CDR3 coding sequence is TGCGCCAGCAGTGAAACAGGGGTGGCTGAAAAACTGTTTATT. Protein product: CASSETGVAEKLFI.

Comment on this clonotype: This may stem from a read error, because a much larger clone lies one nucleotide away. The DNA for the CDR3 is TGTGCCATCAGTGATGGAGCGTCTGGAATTACCGAGCAGTACTTC. Translated: CAISDGASGITEQYF. This sequence joins TRBV10-3 and TRBJ2-7; no clear D gene. Germline V gene lookup returns CDR1 ENHRY and CDR2 SYGVKD. The CDR3 loop spans 15 amino acids. V dropped 3 bases and J dropped 6 bases, with 18 bases sitting between them.

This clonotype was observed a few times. The CDR3 DNA reads as TGTGCCAGCAGCTTAGCCCCGGGCCCGCCCTCTGGCTACACCTTC. It translates to CASSLAPGPPSGYTF. The chain employs TRBV7-6 and TRBJ1-2; D remains ambiguous. V dropped 0 bases and J dropped 7 bases, with 15 bases sitting between them. Germline V gene lookup returns CDR1 SGHVS and CDR2 FNYEAQ. The CDR3 is made up of 15 amino acids. Combining the CDR3 with reference TRBV7-6 and TRBJ1-2 gives the whole variable domain GAGVSQSPRYKVTKRGQDVALRCDPISGHVSLYWYRQALGQGPEFLTYFNYEAQQDKSGLPNDRFSAERPEGSISTLTIQRTEQRDSAMYRCASSLAPGPPSGYTFGSGTRLTVV.

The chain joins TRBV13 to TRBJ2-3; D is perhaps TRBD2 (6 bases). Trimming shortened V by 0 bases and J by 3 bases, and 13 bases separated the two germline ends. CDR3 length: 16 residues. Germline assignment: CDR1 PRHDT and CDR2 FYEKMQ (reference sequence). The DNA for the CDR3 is TGTGCCAGCAGCTTAGGGTGGGGACTGGAGACAGATACGCAGTATTTT. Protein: CASSLGWGLETDTQYF.

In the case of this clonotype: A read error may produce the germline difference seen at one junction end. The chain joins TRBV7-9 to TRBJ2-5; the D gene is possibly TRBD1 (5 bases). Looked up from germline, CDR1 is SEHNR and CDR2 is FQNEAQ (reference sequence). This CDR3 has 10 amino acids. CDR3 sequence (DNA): TGTGCCAGCAGCCCGTCGGACACCATTTTC. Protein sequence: CASSPSDTIF. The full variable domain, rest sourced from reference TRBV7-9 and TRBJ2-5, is DTGVSQNPRHKITKRGQNVTFRCDPISEHNRLYWYRQTLGQGPEFLTYFQNEAQLEKSRLLSDRFSAERPKGSFSTLEIQRTEQGDSAMYLCASSPSDTIFGPGTRLLVL.

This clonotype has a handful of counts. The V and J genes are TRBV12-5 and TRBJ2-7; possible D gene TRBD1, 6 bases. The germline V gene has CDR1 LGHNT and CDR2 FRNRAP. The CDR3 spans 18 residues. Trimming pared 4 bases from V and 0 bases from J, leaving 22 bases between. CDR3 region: CASGSDFMPGTSSYEQYF. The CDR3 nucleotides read TGTGCTAGTGGTTCCGACTTTATGCCAGGGACAAGCTCCTACGAGCAGTACTTC.

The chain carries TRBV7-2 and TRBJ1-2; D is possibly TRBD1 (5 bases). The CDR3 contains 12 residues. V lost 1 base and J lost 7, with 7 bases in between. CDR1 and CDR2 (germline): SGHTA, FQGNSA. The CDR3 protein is CASSLVGTGYTF. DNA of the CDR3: TGTGCCAGCAGCTTAGTGGGGACTGGCTACACCTTC.

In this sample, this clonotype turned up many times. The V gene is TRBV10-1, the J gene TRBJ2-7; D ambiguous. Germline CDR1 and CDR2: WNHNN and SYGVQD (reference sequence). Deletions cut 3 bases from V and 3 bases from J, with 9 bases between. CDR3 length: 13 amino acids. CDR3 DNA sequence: TGCGCCAGCAGTGAAGCTTTAGACTACGAGCAGTACTTC. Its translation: CASSEALDYEQYF.

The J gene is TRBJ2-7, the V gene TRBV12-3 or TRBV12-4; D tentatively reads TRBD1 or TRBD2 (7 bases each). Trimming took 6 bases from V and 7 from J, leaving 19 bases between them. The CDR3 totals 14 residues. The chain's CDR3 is CASRYTGEGGEQYF. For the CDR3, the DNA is TGTGCCAGCAGGTACACAGGGGAGGGCGGGGAGCAGTACTTC.